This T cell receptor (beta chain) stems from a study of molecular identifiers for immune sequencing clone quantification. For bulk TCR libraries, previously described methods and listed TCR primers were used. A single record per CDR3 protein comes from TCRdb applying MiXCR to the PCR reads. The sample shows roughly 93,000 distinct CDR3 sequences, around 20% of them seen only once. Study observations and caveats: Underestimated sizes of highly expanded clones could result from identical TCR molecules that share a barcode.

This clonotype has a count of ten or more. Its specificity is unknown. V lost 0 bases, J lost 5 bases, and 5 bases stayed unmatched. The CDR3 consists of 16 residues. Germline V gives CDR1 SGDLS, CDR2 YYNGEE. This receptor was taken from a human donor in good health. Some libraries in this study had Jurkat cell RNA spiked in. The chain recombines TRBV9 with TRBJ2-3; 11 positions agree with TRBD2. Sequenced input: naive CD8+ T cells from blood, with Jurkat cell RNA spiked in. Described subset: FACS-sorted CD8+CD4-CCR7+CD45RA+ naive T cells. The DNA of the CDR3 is TGTGCCAGCAGCGTAGATAGCGGGGGGGCGGGAGATACGCAGTATTTT. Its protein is CASSVDSGGAGDTQYF.